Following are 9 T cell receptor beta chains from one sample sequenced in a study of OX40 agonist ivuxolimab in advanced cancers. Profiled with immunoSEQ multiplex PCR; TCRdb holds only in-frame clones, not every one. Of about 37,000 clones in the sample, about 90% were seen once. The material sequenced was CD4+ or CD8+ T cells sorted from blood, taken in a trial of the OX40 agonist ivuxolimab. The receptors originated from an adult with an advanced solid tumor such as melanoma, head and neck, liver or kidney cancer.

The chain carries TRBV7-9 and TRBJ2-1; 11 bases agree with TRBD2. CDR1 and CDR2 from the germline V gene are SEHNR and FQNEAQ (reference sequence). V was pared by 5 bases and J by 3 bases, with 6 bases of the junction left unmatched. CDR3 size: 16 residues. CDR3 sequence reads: CASSRVGTSGYNEQFF. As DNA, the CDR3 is TGTGCCAGCAGCCGCGTTGGGACTAGCGGCTACAATGAGCAGTTCTTC.

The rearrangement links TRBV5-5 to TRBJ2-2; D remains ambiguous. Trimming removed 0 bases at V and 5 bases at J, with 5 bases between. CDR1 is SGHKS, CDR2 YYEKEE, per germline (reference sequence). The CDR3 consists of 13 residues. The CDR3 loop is CASSLVETGELFF. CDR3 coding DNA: TGTGCCAGCAGCTTGGTCGAAACCGGGGAGCTGTTTTTT.

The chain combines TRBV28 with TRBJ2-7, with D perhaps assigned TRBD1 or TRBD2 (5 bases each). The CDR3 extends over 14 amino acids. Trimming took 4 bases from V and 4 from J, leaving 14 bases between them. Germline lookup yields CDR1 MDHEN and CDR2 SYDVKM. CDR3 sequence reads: CASSSNEGRYEQYF. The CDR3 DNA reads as TGTGCCAGCAGTTCCAATGAGGGGCGATACGAGCAGTACTTC.

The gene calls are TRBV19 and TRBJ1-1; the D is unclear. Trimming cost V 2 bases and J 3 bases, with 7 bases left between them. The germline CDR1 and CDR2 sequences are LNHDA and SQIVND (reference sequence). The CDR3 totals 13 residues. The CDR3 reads CASSISRDTEAFF. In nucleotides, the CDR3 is TGTGCCAGTAGTATAAGTCGGGACACTGAAGCTTTCTTT. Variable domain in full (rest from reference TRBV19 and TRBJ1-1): DGGITQSPKYLFRKEGQNVTLSCEQNLNHDAMYWYRQDPGQGLRLIYYSQIVNDFQKGDIAEGYSVSREKKESFPLTVTSAQKNPTAFYLCASSISRDTEAFFGQGTRLTVV.

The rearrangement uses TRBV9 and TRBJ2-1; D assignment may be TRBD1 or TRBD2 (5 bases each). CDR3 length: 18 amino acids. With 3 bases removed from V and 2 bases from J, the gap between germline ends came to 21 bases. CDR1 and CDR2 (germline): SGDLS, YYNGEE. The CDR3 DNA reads TGTGCCAGCAGCGCAGAGGACCCAGGGACGGAACCCTACAATGAGCAGTTCTTC. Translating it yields CASSAEDPGTEPYNEQFF.

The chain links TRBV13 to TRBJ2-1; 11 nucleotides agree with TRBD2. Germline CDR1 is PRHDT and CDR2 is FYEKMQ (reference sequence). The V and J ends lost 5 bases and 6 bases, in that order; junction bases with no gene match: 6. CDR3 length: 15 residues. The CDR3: CASSVLAGVGNEQFF. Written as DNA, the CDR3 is TGTGCCAGCAGCGTACTAGCGGGAGTGGGCAATGAGCAGTTCTTC.

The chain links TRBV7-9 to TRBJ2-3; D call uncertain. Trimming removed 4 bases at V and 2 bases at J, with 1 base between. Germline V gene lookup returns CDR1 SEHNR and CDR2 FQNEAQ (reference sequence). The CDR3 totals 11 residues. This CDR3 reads CASSSTDTQYF. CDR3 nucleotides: TGTGCCAGCAGCTCCACAGATACGCAGTATTTT.

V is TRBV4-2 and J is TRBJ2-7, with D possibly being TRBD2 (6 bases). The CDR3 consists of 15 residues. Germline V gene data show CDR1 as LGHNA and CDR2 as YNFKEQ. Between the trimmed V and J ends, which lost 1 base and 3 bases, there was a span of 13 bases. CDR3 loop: CASSQGRGEGYEQYF. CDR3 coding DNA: TGTGCCAGCAGCCAAGGGAGGGGAGAGGGCTACGAGCAGTACTTC.

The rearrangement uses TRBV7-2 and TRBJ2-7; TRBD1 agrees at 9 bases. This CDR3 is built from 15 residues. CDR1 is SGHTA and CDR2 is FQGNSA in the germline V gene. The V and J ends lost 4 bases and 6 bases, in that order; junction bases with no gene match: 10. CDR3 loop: CASSSPGQGDSEQYF. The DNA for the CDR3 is TGTGCCAGCAGCTCCCCGGGACAGGGCGATTCCGAGCAGTACTTC.